The sequence of this T cell receptor beta chain was determined in a study of identifying expanded T cells in peripheral blood. Germline V gene lookup returns CDR1 MNHNS and CDR2 SASEGT. This CDR3 has 9 amino acids. The protocol was immunoSEQ multiplex PCR, while the TCRdb copy is restricted to in-frame clones and leaves out a portion. Counted here are about 130,000 clones, 86% occurring once; the ten biggest clones make up 7.5% to 9%. This clone was recorded once. Relative to the germline gene, one junction end is altered; a read error may explain this. V gene TRBV6-1 combines with J gene TRBJ1-5, with D uncertain. The TCR comes from a person aged 18-70 years in good health. Sequences were obtained from blood. This chain's CDR3 is CASSQPQHF. The CDR3 DNA reads as TGTGCCAGCAGTCAGCCCCAGCATTTT.